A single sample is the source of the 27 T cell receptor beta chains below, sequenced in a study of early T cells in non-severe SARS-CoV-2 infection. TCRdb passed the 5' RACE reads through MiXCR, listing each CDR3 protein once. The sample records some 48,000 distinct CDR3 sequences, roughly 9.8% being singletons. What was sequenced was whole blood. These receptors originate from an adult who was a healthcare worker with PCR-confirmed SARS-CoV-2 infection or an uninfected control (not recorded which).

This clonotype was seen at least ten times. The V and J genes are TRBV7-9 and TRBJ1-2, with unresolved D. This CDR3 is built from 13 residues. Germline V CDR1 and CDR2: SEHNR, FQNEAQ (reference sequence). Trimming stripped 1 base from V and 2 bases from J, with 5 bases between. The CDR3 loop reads CASSLGGNYGYTF. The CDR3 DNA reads TGTGCCAGCAGCTTAGGGGGAAACTATGGCTACACCTTC.

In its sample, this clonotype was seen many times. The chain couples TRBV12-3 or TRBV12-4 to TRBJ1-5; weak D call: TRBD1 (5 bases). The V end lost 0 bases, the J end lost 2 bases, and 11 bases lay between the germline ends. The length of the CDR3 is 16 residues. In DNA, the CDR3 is TGTGCCAGCAGTTTAGCCCCAGGGCTGGGCAATCAGCCCCAGCATTTT. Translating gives CASSLAPGLGNQPQHF.

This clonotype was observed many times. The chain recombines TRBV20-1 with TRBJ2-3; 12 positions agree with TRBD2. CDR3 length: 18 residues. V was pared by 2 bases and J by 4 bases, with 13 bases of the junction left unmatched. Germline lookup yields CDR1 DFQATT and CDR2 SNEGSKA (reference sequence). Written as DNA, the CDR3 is TGCAGTGCTAGAAGGGGGCTAGCGGGAGGGCCGGGCGCAGATACGCAGTATTTT. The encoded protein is CSARRGLAGGPGADTQYF.

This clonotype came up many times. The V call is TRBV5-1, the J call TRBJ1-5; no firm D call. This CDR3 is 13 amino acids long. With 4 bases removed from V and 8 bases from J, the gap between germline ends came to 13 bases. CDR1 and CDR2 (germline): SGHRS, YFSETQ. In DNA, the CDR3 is TGCGCCAGCAGCCGGGAGCTGGGAGAGCCCCAGCATTTT. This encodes CASSRELGEPQHF.

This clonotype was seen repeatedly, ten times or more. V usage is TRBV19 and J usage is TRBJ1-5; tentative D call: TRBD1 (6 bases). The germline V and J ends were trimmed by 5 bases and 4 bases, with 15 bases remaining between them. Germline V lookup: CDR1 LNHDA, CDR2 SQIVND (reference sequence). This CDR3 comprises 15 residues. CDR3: CASSRTGTSNQPQHF. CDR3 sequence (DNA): TGTGCCAGTAGTCGAACAGGGACGTCAAATCAGCCCCAGCATTTT.

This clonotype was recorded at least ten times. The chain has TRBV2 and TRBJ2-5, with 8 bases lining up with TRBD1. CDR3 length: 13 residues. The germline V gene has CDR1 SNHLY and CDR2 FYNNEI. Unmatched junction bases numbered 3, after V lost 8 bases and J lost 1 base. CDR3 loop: CASSTGGQETQYF. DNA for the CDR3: TGTGCCAGCTCCACAGGGGGCCAAGAGACCCAGTACTTC.

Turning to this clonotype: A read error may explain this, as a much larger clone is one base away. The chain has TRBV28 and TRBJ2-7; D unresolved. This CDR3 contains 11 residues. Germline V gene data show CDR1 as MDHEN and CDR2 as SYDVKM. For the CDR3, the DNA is TGTGTCAGCAGTCCCAACTACGAGCAGTACTTC. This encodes CVSSPNYEQYF. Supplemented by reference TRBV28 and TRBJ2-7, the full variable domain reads DVKVTQSSRYLVKRTGEKVFLECVQDMDHENMFWYRQDPGLGLRLIYFSYDVKMKEKGDIPEGYSVSREKKERFSLILESASTNQTSMYLCVSSPNYEQYFGPGTRLTVT.

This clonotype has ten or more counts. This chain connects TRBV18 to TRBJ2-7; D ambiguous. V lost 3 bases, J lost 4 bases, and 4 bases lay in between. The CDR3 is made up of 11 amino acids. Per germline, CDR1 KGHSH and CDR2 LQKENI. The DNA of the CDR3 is TGTGCCAGCTCACCTAAGTACGAGCAGTACTTC. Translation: CASSPKYEQYF.

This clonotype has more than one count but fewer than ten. The DNA for the CDR3 is TGTGCCAGCAGTTACAATGGGGGGATACAAGAGACCCAGTACTTC. It is translated as CASSYNGGIQETQYF. This chain uses TRBV6-5 with TRBJ2-5; a weak D match, TRBD2 (6 bases). The CDR3 runs 15 residues. The V end lost 2 bases, the J end lost 2 bases, and 12 bases lay between the germline ends. CDR1 is MNHEY, CDR2 SVGAGI, per germline.

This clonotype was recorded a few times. The CDR3 bases are TGTGCCAGCACCGACAGGGGCCGAGGCTACACCTTC. Translating it yields CASTDRGRGYTF. V gene TRBV9 combines with J gene TRBJ1-2, with 8 bases fitting TRBD1. Trimming cost V 6 bases and J 8 bases; bases outside gene matches: 6. This CDR3 spans 12 amino acids. Germline V lookup: CDR1 SGDLS, CDR2 YYNGEE.

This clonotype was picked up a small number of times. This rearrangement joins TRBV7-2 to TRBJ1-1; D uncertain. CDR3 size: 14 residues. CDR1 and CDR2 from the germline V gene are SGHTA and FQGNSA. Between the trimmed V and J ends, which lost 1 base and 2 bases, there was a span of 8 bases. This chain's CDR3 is CASSLGAENTEAFF. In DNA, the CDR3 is TGTGCCAGCAGCTTAGGCGCAGAAAACACTGAAGCTTTCTTT. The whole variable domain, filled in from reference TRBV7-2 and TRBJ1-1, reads GAGVSQSPSNKVTEKGKDVELRCDPISGHTALYWYRQSLGQGLEFLIYFQGNSAPDKSGLPSDRFSAERTGGSVSTLTIQRTQQEDSAVYLCASSLGAENTEAFFGQGTRLTVV.

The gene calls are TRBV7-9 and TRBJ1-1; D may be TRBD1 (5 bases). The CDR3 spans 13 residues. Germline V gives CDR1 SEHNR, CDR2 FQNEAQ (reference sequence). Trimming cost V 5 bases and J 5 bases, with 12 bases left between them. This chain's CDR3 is CASSPPGDTEAFF. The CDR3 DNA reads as TGTGCCAGCAGCCCGCCGGGGGATACTGAAGCTTTCTTT.

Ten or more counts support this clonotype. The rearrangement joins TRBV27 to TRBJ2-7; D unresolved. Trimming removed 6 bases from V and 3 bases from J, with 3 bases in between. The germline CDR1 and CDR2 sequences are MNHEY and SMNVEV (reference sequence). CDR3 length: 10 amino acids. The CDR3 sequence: CASSLYEQYF. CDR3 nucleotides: TGTGCCAGCAGCCTCTACGAGCAGTACTTC.

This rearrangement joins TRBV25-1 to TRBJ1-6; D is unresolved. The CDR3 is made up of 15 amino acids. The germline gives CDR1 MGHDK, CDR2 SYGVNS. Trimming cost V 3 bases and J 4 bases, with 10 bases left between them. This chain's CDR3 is CASSDPAGYNSPLHF. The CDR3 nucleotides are TGTGCCAGCAGTGATCCGGCCGGATATAATTCACCCCTCCACTTT.

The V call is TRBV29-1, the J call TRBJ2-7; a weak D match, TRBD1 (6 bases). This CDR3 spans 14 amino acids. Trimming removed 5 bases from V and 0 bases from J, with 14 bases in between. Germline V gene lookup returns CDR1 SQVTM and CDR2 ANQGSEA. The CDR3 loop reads CSVLGRGSSYEQYF. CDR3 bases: TGCAGCGTTCTGGGCAGGGGAAGCTCCTACGAGCAGTACTTC.

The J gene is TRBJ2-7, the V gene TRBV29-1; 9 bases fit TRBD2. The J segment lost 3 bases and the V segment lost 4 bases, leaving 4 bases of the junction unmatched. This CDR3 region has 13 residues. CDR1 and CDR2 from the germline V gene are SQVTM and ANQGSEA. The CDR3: CSVALAGSYEQYF. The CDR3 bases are TGCAGCGTTGCACTAGCGGGCAGCTACGAGCAGTACTTC.

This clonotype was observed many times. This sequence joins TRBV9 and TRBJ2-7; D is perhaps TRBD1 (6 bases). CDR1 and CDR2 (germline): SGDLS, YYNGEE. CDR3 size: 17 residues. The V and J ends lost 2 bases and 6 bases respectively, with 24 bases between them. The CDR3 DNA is TGTGCCAGCAGCGTGGGCCTAGGGGGACCGATAGAGAGCGAGCAGTACTTC. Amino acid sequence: CASSVGLGGPIESEQYF.

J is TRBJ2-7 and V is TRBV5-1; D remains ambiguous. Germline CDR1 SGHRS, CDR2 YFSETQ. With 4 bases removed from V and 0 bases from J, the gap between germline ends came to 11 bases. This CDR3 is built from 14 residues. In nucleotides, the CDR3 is TGCGCCAGCAGCCTGGACGGGCGCTCCTACGAGCAGTACTTC. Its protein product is CASSLDGRSYEQYF.

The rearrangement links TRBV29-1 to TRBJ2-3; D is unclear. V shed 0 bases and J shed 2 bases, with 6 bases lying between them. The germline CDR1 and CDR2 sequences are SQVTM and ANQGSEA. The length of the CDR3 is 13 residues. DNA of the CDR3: TGCAGCGTTGAAGACTCCTACACAGATACGCAGTATTTT. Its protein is CSVEDSYTDTQYF.

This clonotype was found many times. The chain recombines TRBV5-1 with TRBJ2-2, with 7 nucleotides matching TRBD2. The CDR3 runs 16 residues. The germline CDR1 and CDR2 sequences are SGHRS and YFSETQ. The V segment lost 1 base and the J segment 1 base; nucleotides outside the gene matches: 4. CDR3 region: CASSLSPGGNTGELFF. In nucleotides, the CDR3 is TGCGCCAGCAGCTTGTCTCCGGGGGGGAACACCGGGGAGCTGTTTTTT. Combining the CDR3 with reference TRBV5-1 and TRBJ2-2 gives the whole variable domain KAGVTQTPRYLIKTRGQQVTLSCSPISGHRSVSWYQQTPGQGLQFLFEYFSETQRNKGNFPGRFSGRQFSNSRSEMNVSTLELGDSALYLCASSLSPGGNTGELFFGEGSRLTVL.

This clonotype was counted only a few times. The CDR3 DNA sequence: TGCAGTGCTGTCCGGGACTACCAGAGGGGCACAGATACGCAGTATTTT. Amino acids: CSAVRDYQRGTDTQYF. The chain carries TRBV20-1 and TRBJ2-3, with 7 bases matching TRBD2. The CDR3 has 16 residues. With 5 bases clipped from V and 1 base from J, the junction kept 12 bases outside the gene matches. CDR1 DFQATT and CDR2 SNEGSKA come from the germline V gene (reference sequence).

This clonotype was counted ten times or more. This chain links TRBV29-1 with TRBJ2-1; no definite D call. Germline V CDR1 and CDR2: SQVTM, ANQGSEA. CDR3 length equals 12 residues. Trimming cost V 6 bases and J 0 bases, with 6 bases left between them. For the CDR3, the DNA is TGCAGCGTATCCTACTCCTACAATGAGCAGTTCTTC. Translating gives CSVSYSYNEQFF.

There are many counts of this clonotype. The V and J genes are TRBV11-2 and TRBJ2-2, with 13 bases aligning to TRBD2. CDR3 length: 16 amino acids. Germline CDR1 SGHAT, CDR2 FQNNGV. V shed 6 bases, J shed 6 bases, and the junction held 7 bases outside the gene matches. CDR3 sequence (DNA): TGTGCCAGCAGTCCGACTAGCGGGAGGTTGGCCGGGGAGCTGTTTTTT. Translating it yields CASSPTSGRLAGELFF.

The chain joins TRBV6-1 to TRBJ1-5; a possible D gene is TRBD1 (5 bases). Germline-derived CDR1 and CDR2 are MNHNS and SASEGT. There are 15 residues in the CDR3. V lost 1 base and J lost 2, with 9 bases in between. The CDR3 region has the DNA TGTGCCAGCAGTGAAGGCAGGGCAGGCAATCAGCCCCAGCATTTT. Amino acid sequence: CASSEGRAGNQPQHF.

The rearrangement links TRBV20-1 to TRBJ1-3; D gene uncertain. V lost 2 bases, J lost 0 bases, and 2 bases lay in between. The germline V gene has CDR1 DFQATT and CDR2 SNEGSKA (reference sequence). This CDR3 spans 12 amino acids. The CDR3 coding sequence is TGCAGTGCTAGAATCTCTGGAAACACCATATATTTT. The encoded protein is CSARISGNTIYF.

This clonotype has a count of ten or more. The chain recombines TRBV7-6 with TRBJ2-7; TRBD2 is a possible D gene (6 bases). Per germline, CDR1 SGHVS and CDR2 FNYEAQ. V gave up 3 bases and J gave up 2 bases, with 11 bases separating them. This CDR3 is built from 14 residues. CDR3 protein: CASSFGDSAYEQYF. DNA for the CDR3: TGTGCCAGCAGCTTTGGGGACTCGGCCTACGAGCAGTACTTC.

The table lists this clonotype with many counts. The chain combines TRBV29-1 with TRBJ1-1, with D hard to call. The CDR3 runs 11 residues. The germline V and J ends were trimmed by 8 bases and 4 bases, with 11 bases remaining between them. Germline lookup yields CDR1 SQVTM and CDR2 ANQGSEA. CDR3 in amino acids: CSTTGRTEAFF. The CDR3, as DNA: TGCAGCACCACTGGGCGCACTGAAGCTTTCTTT.